This TCR beta chain stems from a study of CD8 T cells in Susac syndrome. Study-wide context: Roughly eight of the sequenced Susac syndrome patients were in remission, and five or six had active disease.

Findings of the study overall: Susac-specific public clones found in total CD8+ repertoires numbered approximately 15, and those in CD8+ TEMRA repertoires numbered about five.

An amount of RNA that ranged from about 0.45 to 1 ug was reverse transcribed with random hexamers. The TCR beta CDR3 was amplified by immunoSEQ multiplex PCR across 54 Vbeta, 13 Jbeta. TCRdb reanalysed the immunoSEQ multiplex PCR reads using MiXCR and keeps one entry per CDR3 protein. The sample has roughly 100,000 distinct CDR3 sequences, roughly 95% seen once. Concerning this clonotype: Its antigen is not known.

V was trimmed by 4 bases and J by 2 bases, leaving 14 bases between them. The V gene's germline CDR1 is SGHAT and CDR2 FQNNGV. The CDR3 has 15 amino acids. Sequencing was performed on CD8+ T cells from PBMCs. V is TRBV11-2 and J is TRBJ2-5; weak D call: TRBD1 (6 bases). The TCR originated in a human donor with Susac syndrome. The CDR3 spells CASSWTQGRQETQYF. CDR3 sequence (DNA): TGTGCCAGCAGCTGGACACAGGGTCGACAAGAGACCCAGTACTTC. Looking up the rest from reference TRBV11-2 and TRBJ2-5 gives the full variable domain: EAGVAQSPRYKIIEKRQSVAFWCNPISGHATLYWYQQILGQGPKLLIQFQNNGVVDDSQLPKDRFSAERLKGVDSTLKIQPAKLEDSAVYLCASSWTQGRQETQYFGPGTRLLVL.